Included here is one T cell receptor beta chain sequence, with context. V lost 6 bases, J lost 3 bases, and 5 bases stayed unmatched. CDR3 size: 14 residues. CDR1 is LNHDA, CDR2 SQIVND, per germline (reference sequence). Authors' data handling: It was from reference gene primer amplification that nucleated cell counts were estimated. TCRdb's table, derived via immunoSEQ multiplex PCR, lists solely in-frame clones and lacks some. Clonal size and the V and J genes are those of that table, whereas D and trimming came from the DNA. The profile shows 18,000 or so clones, 70% to 85% of them singletons. Enrolled during active infection, Seattle patients were then followed longitudinally. This entry comes from a study of blood T cell repertoires in COVID-19. Study as a whole: Donors in the United States, Italy and Spain gave samples during acute or convalescent COVID-19. T cells, B-cell-depleted T cells, or PBMCs provided the cDNA or gDNA that served as material.

Sequenced input: peripheral blood. The V call is TRBV19, the J call TRBJ2-3; 8 nucleotides match TRBD1. The TCR was taken from a man aged 70-80 years with COVID-19, enrolled during active disease. CDR3 bases: TGTGCCAGTAGCGACAGGGGTCTGACAGATACGCAGTATTTT. This translates into CASSDRGLTDTQYF.